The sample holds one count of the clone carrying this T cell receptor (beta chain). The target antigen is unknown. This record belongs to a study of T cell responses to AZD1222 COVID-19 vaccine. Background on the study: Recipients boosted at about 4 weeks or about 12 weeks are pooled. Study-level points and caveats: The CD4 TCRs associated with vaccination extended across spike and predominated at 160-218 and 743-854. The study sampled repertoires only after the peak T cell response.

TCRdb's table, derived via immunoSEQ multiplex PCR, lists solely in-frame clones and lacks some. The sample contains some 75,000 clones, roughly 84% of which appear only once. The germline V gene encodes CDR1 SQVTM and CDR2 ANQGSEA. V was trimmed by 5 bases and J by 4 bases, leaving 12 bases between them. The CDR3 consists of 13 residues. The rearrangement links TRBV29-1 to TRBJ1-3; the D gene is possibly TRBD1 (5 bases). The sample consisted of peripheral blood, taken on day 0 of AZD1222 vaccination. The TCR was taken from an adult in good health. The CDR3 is CSVRRDGGNTIYF. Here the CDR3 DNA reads TGCAGCGTTCGCCGGGACGGAGGAAACACCATATATTTT.